Each of the 29 T cell receptor beta chains below was sequenced from the same sample in a study of blood T cell repertoires in COVID-19. Sequencing was performed with immunoSEQ multiplex PCR; in TCRdb, only in-frame clones are kept and a portion is missing. The profile shows roughly 400,000 clones, 80% to 90% of them singletons. The specimen sequenced was PBMCs or T cells enriched from blood (not recorded which). All receptors derive from a young man who had recovered from COVID-19.

The genes are TRBV14 and TRBJ1-1; unclear D gene. Germline V gene lookup returns CDR1 SGHDN and CDR2 FVKESK. This CDR3 is built from 15 residues. V gave up 1 base and J gave up 1 base, with 10 bases separating them. The CDR3 loop reads CASSQGSTGNTEAFF. The DNA of the CDR3 is TGTGCCAGCAGCCAAGGATCGACGGGGAACACTGAAGCTTTCTTT. Complete variable domain (other parts from reference TRBV14 and TRBJ1-1): EAGVTQFPSHSVIEKGQTVTLRCDPISGHDNLYWYRRVMGKEIKFLLHFVKESKQDESGMPNNRFLAERTGGTYSTLKVQPAELEDSGVYFCASSQGSTGNTEAFFGQGTRLTVV.

CDR3 region: CASSVEGNGAGSGGELFF. The CDR3 DNA follows: TGTGCCAGCAGCGTAGAAGGGAACGGAGCGGGATCTGGCGGGGAGCTGTTTTTT. V and J are TRBV9 and TRBJ2-2; 7 bases fit TRBD2. From germline, CDR1 is SGDLS and CDR2 YYNGEE. V lost 0 bases and J lost 7; bases outside the gene matches: 15. This CDR3 is 18 amino acids long.

About this clone itself: Other DNA variants within this sample encode the same CDR3. V usage is TRBV19 and J usage is TRBJ2-1, with D possibly TRBD1 on 6 matching bases. The CDR3 loop spans 12 amino acids. Between the trimmed V and J ends, which lost 2 bases and 7 bases, there was a span of 6 bases. The V gene's germline CDR1 is LNHDA and CDR2 SQIVND (reference sequence). CDR3 sequence (DNA): TGTGCCAGTAGTATAAGGGGGAATGAGCAGTTCTTC. Amino acids: CASSIRGNEQFF.

This chain uses TRBV5-1 with TRBJ2-7, with 8 nucleotides matching TRBD2. J lost 2 bases, V lost 2 bases, and 6 bases had no gene match. In germline, CDR1 is SGHRS, CDR2 YFSETQ. CDR3 length equals 15 residues. The CDR3 DNA follows: TGCGCCAGCAGCTTCAATAGCGGGGCCCCCTACGAGCAGTACTTC. Its protein product is CASSFNSGAPYEQYF.

As regards this clone: The same CDR3 also results from other DNA sequences found in this sample. V is TRBV7-2 and J is TRBJ2-7; TRBD2 matches at 8 bases. The CDR3 has 14 residues. V lost 2 bases and J lost 2; bases outside the gene matches: 2. Germline V gives CDR1 SGHTA, CDR2 FQGNSA. The CDR3: CASSLTSGTYEQYF. In DNA form, the CDR3 reads TGTGCCAGCAGCTTAACTAGCGGTACCTACGAGCAGTACTTC.

The V gene is TRBV5-5, the J gene TRBJ1-5; D is unresolved. V was cut by 3 bases and J by 1 base, with 8 bases left in between. The CDR3 loop spans 14 amino acids. CDR1 SGHKS and CDR2 YYEKEE come from the germline V gene (reference sequence). CDR3 DNA: TGTGCCAGCAGCTCCAGGTCGAGCAATCAGCCCCAGCATTTT. Its protein is CASSSRSSNQPQHF.

The chain employs TRBV7-3 and TRBJ2-1, with 13 bases aligning to TRBD2. CDR1 is SGHTA, CDR2 FQGTGA, per germline. The CDR3 has 15 amino acids. V shed 5 bases and J 8 bases; nucleotides not matched to a gene: 6. CDR3 DNA: TGTGCCAGCAGCCCCCAGGGACTAGCGGGGTATGAGCAGTTCTTC. Translated: CASSPQGLAGYEQFF.

The chain links TRBV2 to TRBJ1-2, with D unclear. Germline lookup yields CDR1 SNHLY and CDR2 FYNNEI. CDR3 size: 11 residues. V was trimmed by 9 bases and J by 2 bases, leaving 7 bases between them. The CDR3 DNA sequence: TGTGCCAGTAGAGAGAACTATGGCTACACCTTC. Protein sequence: CASRENYGYTF.

The DNA of the CDR3 is TGTGCCAGCAGTTTAATGACAGACTATGGCTACACCTTC. This translates into CASSLMTDYGYTF. The chain links TRBV12-3 or TRBV12-4 to TRBJ1-2, with D maybe TRBD1 (5 bases). CDR3 length equals 13 residues. With 2 bases removed from V and 3 bases from J, the gap between germline ends came to 7 bases.

This clone occurred once. The chain joins TRBV10-2 to TRBJ2-3, with 9 positions matching TRBD2. This CDR3 is built from 16 residues. Per the germline V gene, CDR1 is WSHSY and CDR2 is SAAADI. Germline trimming cut 2 bases from V and 3 bases from J; bases unmatched to any gene: 6. DNA for the CDR3: TGCGCCAGCAGTGAGGGGGCGGGAGGGCGTACAGATACGCAGTATTTT. Its protein is CASSEGAGGRTDTQYF.

The V and J genes are TRBV6-4 and TRBJ1-4; 8 positions match TRBD1. Trimming cost V 6 bases and J 6 bases; bases outside gene matches: 24. CDR1 is MRHNA and CDR2 is SNTAGT in the germline V gene. This CDR3 region has 20 residues. CDR3 amino acids: CASRYAGPGTGLTEDEKLFF. CDR3 DNA sequence: TGTGCCAGCAGATACGCTGGACCCGGGACAGGACTAACGGAGGATGAAAAACTGTTTTTT.

This clone was seen a single time. The chain has TRBV3-1 (or the pseudogene TRBV3-2) and TRBJ2-3; D not resolved. The CDR3 extends over 13 amino acids. Germline V gene data show CDR1 as LGHDT and CDR2 as YNNKEL (reference sequence). Trimming cost V 4 bases and J 5 bases, with 10 bases left between them. The CDR3 DNA follows: TGTGCCAGCAGCCCCTCTGGCGGAGATACGCAGTATTTT. It translates to CASSPSGGDTQYF.

V is TRBV11-2 and J is TRBJ2-1; TRBD1 matches 7 bases. CDR1 is SGHAT, CDR2 FQNNGV, per germline. There are 15 residues in the CDR3. V was pared by 5 bases and J by 2 bases, with 6 bases of the junction left unmatched. CDR3 amino acids: CASSHRDRTYNEQFF. CDR3 sequence (DNA): TGTGCCAGCAGCCACCGGGACAGAACCTACAATGAGCAGTTCTTC.

The chain couples TRBV25-1 to TRBJ2-5; D possibly corresponds to TRBD2 (7 bases). This CDR3 spans 13 amino acids. V was shortened by 7 bases and J by 5 bases, with 14 bases between the two germline ends. Germline assignment: CDR1 MGHDK and CDR2 SYGVNS. This chain's CDR3 is CASMRGQFETQYF. The CDR3 DNA sequence: TGTGCCAGCATGCGGGGGCAGTTTGAGACCCAGTACTTC.

This clone was counted a single time. The rearrangement joins TRBV5-5 to TRBJ2-7; D is perhaps TRBD1 (6 bases). CDR1 SGHKS and CDR2 YYEKEE come from the germline V gene (reference sequence). The CDR3 totals 15 residues. V was pared by 3 bases and J by 3 bases, with 16 bases between. The CDR3 DNA is TGTGCCAGCAGCTCGCCTCCGGACAGAATCTACGAGCAGTACTTC. Residues: CASSSPPDRIYEQYF. Full variable domain (rest looked up from reference TRBV5-5 and TRBJ2-7): DAGVTQSPTHLIKTRGQQVTLRCSPISGHKSVSWYQQVLGQGPQFIFQYYEKEERGRGNFPDRFSARQFPNYSSELNVNALLLGDSALYLCASSSPPDRIYEQYFGPGTRLTVT.

The rearrangement joins TRBV28 to TRBJ2-5; TRBD1 might be the D (6 bases). Germline V CDR1 and CDR2: MDHEN, SYDVKM. The V end lost 6 bases, the J end lost 7 bases, and 15 bases lay between the germline ends. This CDR3 region has 13 residues. CDR3 region: CASSLVGRGTQYF. The CDR3 nucleotides are TGTGCCAGCAGCCTCGTAGGCAGGGGGACCCAGTACTTC.

The rearrangement links TRBV12-3 or TRBV12-4 to TRBJ1-1; D remains ambiguous. V was pared by 3 bases and J by 1 base, with 6 bases between. CDR3 size: 13 residues. The CDR3 DNA is TGTGCCAGCAGTTTGAACAGGAACACTGAAGCTTTCTTT. Its protein product is CASSLNRNTEAFF.

The chain has TRBV10-3 and TRBJ1-5; no definite D call. V was pared by 4 bases and J by 7 bases, with 14 bases between. Per germline, CDR1 ENHRY and CDR2 SYGVKD. The CDR3 consists of 14 residues. In DNA form, the CDR3 reads TGTGCCATCAGTGCCTCCTTGAGCGAACAGCCCCAGCATTTT. Protein: CAISASLSEQPQHF.

This clone has just a few counts. The V call is TRBV9, the J call TRBJ2-1; TRBD2 agrees at 8 bases. The CDR3 contains 17 residues. The germline gives CDR1 SGDLS, CDR2 YYNGEE. The V and J ends lost 4 bases and 5 bases, in that order; junction bases with no gene match: 14. CDR3 residues: CASSPRAGGIAHNEQFF. Here the CDR3 DNA reads TGTGCCAGCAGCCCCCGCGCGGGAGGAATCGCGCACAATGAGCAGTTCTTC.

This chain connects TRBV3-1 (or the pseudogene TRBV3-2) to TRBJ2-7; perhaps TRBD2 as D (6 bases). The CDR3 totals 14 residues. The germline V gene encodes CDR1 LGHDT and CDR2 YNNKEL (reference sequence). V was cut by 4 bases and J by 3 bases, with 13 bases left in between. The CDR3: CASSRRGTHYEQYF. For the CDR3, the DNA is TGTGCCAGCAGCCGCCGCGGGACGCACTACGAGCAGTACTTC.

The V and J genes are TRBV2 and TRBJ1-3; D remains ambiguous. Germline CDR1 reads SNHLY; CDR2 reads FYNNEI. The CDR3 is made up of 15 amino acids. V lost 11 bases and J lost 0, with 17 bases in between. In DNA form, the CDR3 reads TGTGCCCTAGCGGTGGAGGAAAGCTCTGGAAACACCATATATTTT. Amino acid sequence: CALAVEESSGNTIYF.

This clone occurred once. V is TRBV4-1 and J is TRBJ2-3, with D possibly matching TRBD1 (7 bases). CDR1 and CDR2 from the germline V gene are MGHRA and YSYEKL. The V and J ends lost 1 base and 5 bases respectively, with 19 bases between them. The CDR3 has 17 amino acids. CDR3 residues: CASSQGLTGEDRDTQYF. As DNA, the CDR3 is TGCGCCAGCAGCCAAGGATTAACAGGGGAGGACCGAGATACGCAGTATTTT.

The chain links TRBV11-2 to TRBJ1-6, with D possibly matching TRBD1 (6 bases). V dropped 1 base and J dropped 7 bases, with 11 bases sitting between them. CDR1 and CDR2 (germline): SGHAT, FQNNGV. The CDR3 is made up of 15 amino acids. CDR3 nucleotide sequence: TGTGCCAGCAGCTTAGTTAGGGGGTTGAATTCACCCCTCCACTTT. This codes for CASSLVRGLNSPLHF.

This rearrangement joins TRBV24-1 to TRBJ2-1, with 14 bases lining up with TRBD2. The CDR3 contains 17 residues. Germline CDR1 is KGHDR and CDR2 is SFDVKD. Losses at the gene ends were 4 bases for V and 7 bases for J; bases not matched to a gene: 8. In nucleotides, the CDR3 is TGTGCCACCAGTGACCCTGGGACTAGCGGGAGAATTAATGAGCAGTTCTTC. Translated, it gives CATSDPGTSGRINEQFF.

The chain employs TRBV28 and TRBJ2-3; TRBD2 matches at 7 bases. This CDR3 contains 13 residues. Trimming removed 6 bases from V and 4 bases from J; junction bases left unmatched: 4. The germline V gene encodes CDR1 MDHEN and CDR2 SYDVKM. The CDR3 DNA reads as TGTGCCAGCAGGTTAGCGGGTGCAGATACGCAGTATTTT. Translating it yields CASRLAGADTQYF.

The genes are TRBV18 and TRBJ1-1; D is possibly TRBD1 (6 bases). Germline lookup yields CDR1 KGHSH and CDR2 LQKENI. The CDR3 totals 15 residues. V was cut by 3 bases and J by 1 base, with 12 bases left in between. CDR3 DNA sequence: TGTGCCAGCTCACCTCAGACAGGAGGGAACACTGAAGCTTTCTTT. It translates to CASSPQTGGNTEAFF.

The chain combines TRBV3-1 (or the pseudogene TRBV3-2) with TRBJ2-5; TRBD2 aligns across 9 bases. J was trimmed by 2 bases and V by 0 bases; bases with no gene match: 10. Germline V gives CDR1 LGHDT, CDR2 YNNKEL (reference sequence). This CDR3 is 18 amino acids long. In DNA, the CDR3 is TGTGCCAGCAGCCAAGATCTCGGTAGCGGGAGTCCTCAAGAGACCCAGTACTTC. Translated: CASSQDLGSGSPQETQYF.

In nucleotides, the CDR3 is TGCAGTGCCAGTCACAGGGCTGATAATTCACCCCTCCACTTT. This encodes CSASHRADNSPLHF. This chain joins TRBV20-1 and TRBJ1-6; TRBD1 might be the D (6 bases). The CDR3 has 14 residues. In germline, CDR1 is DFQATT, CDR2 SNEGSKA (reference sequence). Deletions cut 6 bases from V and 5 bases from J, with 14 bases between.

In this sample, this clone is medium-sized (0.01 to 0.1%). The chain links TRBV6-5 to TRBJ2-7; 8 bases match TRBD1. The junction had 6 bases not matched to a gene; V was cut back by 0 bases and J by 2 bases. Germline CDR1 reads MNHEY; CDR2 reads SVGAGI. There are 16 residues in the CDR3. The CDR3 region is CASSYSGTGMPYEQYF. As DNA, the CDR3 is TGTGCCAGCAGTTACTCTGGGACAGGAATGCCCTACGAGCAGTACTTC.